This TCR beta chain was documented in a study of regulatory T cells in long-lasting Graves disease. Noted time point: newly diagnosed GD, antithyroid drugs for less than 3 months. From RNA extracted from PBMCs, the TCR library was made. From each patient, roughly 9 milliliters of peripheral blood was drawn and collected into an EDTA anticoagulant tube. This clonotype occurred many times. With 5 bases clipped from V and 0 bases from J, the junction kept 5 bases outside the gene matches. Germline lookup yields CDR1 SNHLY and CDR2 FYNNEI. This CDR3 comprises 16 residues. Both iRepertoire HTBI primers and Arm-PCR of CDR3 regions were used to build the TCR beta libraries. TCRdb reprocessed the multiplex PCR reads via MiXCR and lists one record per CDR3 protein. The sample includes 450,000 to 500,000 distinct CDR3 sequences, about a sixth seen only once; the top ten take approximately 12%. This same sample was also part of a study on T cells in Graves' hyperthyroidism and ophthalmopathy.

The sequence came from a man between 35 and 55 years old with Graves disease. This chain joins TRBV2 and TRBJ2-1, with 9 bases identical to TRBD2. The sample here was peripheral blood mononuclear cells (PBMCs), taken at new diagnosis, from a patient treated with antithyroid drugs. The CDR3 protein is CASSLAGLRSYNEQFF. CDR3 DNA sequence: TGTGCCAGCAGTCTAGCGGGGCTTCGCTCCTACAATGAGCAGTTCTTC.